Listed here is a single T cell receptor beta chain. The antigen is undetermined. In germline, CDR1 is SNHLY, CDR2 FYNNEI. The CDR3 contains 13 residues. V lost 7 bases, J lost 8 bases, and 17 bases lay in between. Sequencing was performed with immunoSEQ multiplex PCR; in TCRdb, only in-frame clones are kept and a portion is missing. The sample gives some 120,000 clones, about 92% of which show up once; about 3.3% is in the top ten. The entry originates in a study of CD4+ T cells in melanoma. Findings and caveats of the study: Diverse differentiation states were reported for melanoma neoantigen-specific CD4+ T cells. A reported correlation linked neoantigen-specific CD4+ T cells to CD8+, macrophage and B cell function.

The chain couples TRBV2 to TRBJ1-2, with D possibly TRBD1 on 5 matching bases. Sequenced sample: peripheral blood. This receptor was identified in a human donor with melanoma. The CDR3 protein is CASTTAYRGGYTF. The CDR3, as DNA: TGTGCCAGCACGACAGCGTACCGTGGAGGCTACACCTTC.